The T cell receptor beta chain described here comes from a study of beta chain features in type 1 diabetes. Study details: Patients were similar to healthy donors in age and gender (as well as in cell yields). Study-wide results and caveats: TCRB CDR3 length was moderately but significantly reduced in all four CD4+ subsets of Type 1 diabetes patients.

Every single donor gave one heparinised blood draw, and these averaged roughly 0.11 L. TCRB transcripts that were expressed got sequenced, as all of the isolated RNA had been reverse transcribed. The read count averaged roughly 4 million across naive, central memory and regulatory T cell samples. The data were produced by immunoSEQ multiplex PCR, yet TCRdb's version contains in-frame clones alone and is incomplete. The data contain a few hundred thousand clones, approximately 12% of them singletons. A remark on this clone: Antigen unknown.

V was trimmed by 0 bases and J by 6 bases, leaving 7 bases between them. Germline loops: CDR1 SGHNT, CDR2 YYREEE (reference sequence). The CDR3 sequence is 12 residues long. The sequence derives from a young woman with type 1 diabetes. The V and J genes are TRBV5-4 and TRBJ2-7; possibly TRBD1 for D (6 bases). The sequenced sample consisted of naive CD4+ T cells from blood. CDR3: CASSLGGGEQYF. The CDR3 DNA reads TGTGCCAGCAGCTTGGGAGGGGGCGAGCAGTACTTC.